This T cell receptor (beta chain) comes out of a study of blood T cell repertoires in COVID-19. Method: immunoSEQ multiplex PCR; TCRdb's copy keeps in-frame clones and lacks some. This table has around 250,000 clones, approximately 85% appearing once. This CDR3 is 16 amino acids long. CDR1 is LGHNA and CDR2 is YNFKEQ in the germline V gene. Trimming cost V 2 bases and J 0 bases; bases outside gene matches: 4. The chain links TRBV4-2 to TRBJ2-1; 7 nucleotides match TRBD1. The sample taken for sequencing was PBMCs or T cells enriched from blood (not recorded which). This TCR was sampled from a woman aged 50 to 60 who had recovered from COVID-19. The CDR3 here is CASSQKQGSSYNEQFF. The CDR3 region has the DNA TGTGCCAGCAGCCAAAAACAGGGGAGCTCCTACAATGAGCAGTTCTTC.